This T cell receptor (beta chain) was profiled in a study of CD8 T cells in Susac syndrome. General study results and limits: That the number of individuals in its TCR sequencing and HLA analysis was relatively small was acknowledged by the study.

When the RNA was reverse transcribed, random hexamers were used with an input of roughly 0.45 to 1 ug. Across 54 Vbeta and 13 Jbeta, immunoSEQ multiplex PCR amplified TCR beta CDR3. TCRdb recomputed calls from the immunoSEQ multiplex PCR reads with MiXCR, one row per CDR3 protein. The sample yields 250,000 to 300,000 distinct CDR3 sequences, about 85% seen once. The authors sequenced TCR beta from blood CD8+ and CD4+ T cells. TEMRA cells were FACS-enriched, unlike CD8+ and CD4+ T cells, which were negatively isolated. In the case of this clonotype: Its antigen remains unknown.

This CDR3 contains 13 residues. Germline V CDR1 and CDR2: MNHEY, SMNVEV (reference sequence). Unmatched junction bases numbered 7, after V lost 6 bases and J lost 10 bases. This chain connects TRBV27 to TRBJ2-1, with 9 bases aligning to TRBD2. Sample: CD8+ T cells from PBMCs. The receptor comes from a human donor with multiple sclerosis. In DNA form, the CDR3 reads TGTGCCAGCAGGGCTAGCGGGATGGACGAGCAGTTCTTC. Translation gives CASRASGMDEQFF.